Listed below are T cell receptor beta chains from one sample, sequenced in a study of blood T cell repertoires in COVID-19. The method was immunoSEQ multiplex PCR; TCRdb's version includes in-frame clones alone and lacks a portion of them. Among more than 85,000 clones listed, just under 85% were seen once. The sequenced sample was peripheral blood. All receptors come from a man in his 70s with acute or convalescent COVID-19. Each CDR3 is given with its conserved first and last residue. The D gene is left open where the match is weak. The size field is filled for only some rows; it gives once, few, many or a size class.

D,size,V,J,DNA,CDR3
.,.,TRBV6-5,TRBJ1-1,TGTGCCAGCAGATGGGGGGGGTCTACTGAAGCTTTCTTT,CASRWGGSTEAFF
.,few,TRBV29-1,TRBJ1-1,TGCAGCGTTAGAGAGGGTGAGGCCCTTGAGGCTTTCTTT,CSVREGEALEAFF
TRBD1,few,TRBV5-5,TRBJ1-2,TGTGCCAGCAGCTTGGCCTTACAGGGGCTAAGCGACTACACCTTC,CASSLALQGLSDYTF
TRBD1,.,TRBV16,TRBJ1-5,TGTGCCAGCAGCCAATCGCGGACAGGGGCCTACAATCAGCCCCAGCATTTT,CASSQSRTGAYNQPQHF
TRBD2,.,TRBV7-2,TRBJ2-7,TGTGCCAGCAGCTCCGTGGGAGGGATCTACGAGCAGTACTTC,CASSSVGGIYEQYF
TRBD1,.,TRBV9,TRBJ1-2,TGTGCCAGCAGTATACGAGACAGGGTCGGCTACACCTTC,CASSIRDRVGYTF
.,.,TRBV19,TRBJ2-1,TGTGCCAGTAGTATGCGAAGCGGTGCGGCCACTTACAATGAGCAGTTCTTC,CASSMRSGAATYNEQFF
.,.,TRBV12-3/TRBV12-4,TRBJ1-1,TGTGCCACCACGAAGGGGCCCACTGAAGCTTTCTTT,CATTKGPTEAFF
.,.,TRBV28,TRBJ2-7,TGTGCCAGCAGTCCTCCGGGCTCGGGATACGAGCAGTACTTC,CASSPPGSGYEQYF
TRBD2,.,TRBV5-4,TRBJ2-2,TGTGCCAGCAGCCTAGGGGTTAGCGGGCCCACCGGGGAGCTGTTTTTT,CASSLGVSGPTGELFF
.,.,TRBV21-1,TRBJ1-6,TGTGCCAGCAATCAGGGGGATGATTCCTATAATTCACCCCTCCACTTT,CASNQGDDSYNSPLHF
.,.,TRBV3-1/TRBV3-2,TRBJ2-7,TGTGCCAGCAGCCGGAACACAGGTTACGAGCAGTACTTC,CASSRNTGYEQYF
TRBD1,.,TRBV7-2,TRBJ1-4,TGTGCCAGCAGCCGACAGGGTCGTGAAAAACTGTTTTTT,CASSRQGREKLFF
TRBD1,once,TRBV30,TRBJ1-3,TGTGCCTGGAGTGCAGGGGGCGGGAACACCATATATTTT,CAWSAGGGNTIYF
TRBD2,.,TRBV2,TRBJ2-1,TGTGCCAGCAGGGGACTAGCGGCCTACAATGAGCAGTTCTTC,CASRGLAAYNEQFF
TRBD2,.,TRBV6-2/TRBV6-3,TRBJ2-2,TGTGCCAGCAGTGGGACTAGCGGTATAATAACCGGGGAGCTGTTTTTT,CASSGTSGIITGELFF
.,.,TRBV6-5,TRBJ1-5,TGTGCCAGCAGCCCGATTGACAGTAGCAATCAGCCCCAGCATTTT,CASSPIDSSNQPQHF
TRBD2,.,TRBV28,TRBJ2-7,TGTGCCAGCAGTTTTAGCGGGAGGGCGGACTACGAGCAGTACTTC,CASSFSGRADYEQYF
TRBD2,.,TRBV6-2/TRBV6-3,TRBJ2-5,TGTGCCAGCAGTCAAGCGGGAGGGGTTATGCGAGAGACCCAGTACTTC,CASSQAGGVMRETQYF
TRBD1,.,TRBV6-4,TRBJ1-2,TGTGCCAGCAGTGCCGAACCCATACTTTCTGGACAGGGGGCCGGCTACACCTTC,CASSAEPILSGQGAGYTF
.,few,TRBV10-3,TRBJ1-1,TGTGCCATCAGTTGGACAAAATCTGAAGCTTTCTTT,CAISWTKSEAFF
.,.,TRBV7-3,TRBJ2-1,TGTGCCAGCAGCCCCGCCTTGGGAGGTGAGCAGTTCTTC,CASSPALGGEQFF
.,.,TRBV4-3,TRBJ1-6,TGCGCCAGCAGCCAAGAAGCCGCCGATTCACCCCTCCACTTT,CASSQEAADSPLHF
.,.,TRBV28,TRBJ2-1,TGTGCCAGCCGGACTACGACTCTCTACAATGAGCAGTTCTTC,CASRTTTLYNEQFF
TRBD1,.,TRBV19,TRBJ1-5,TGTGCCAGTAATGAAGACAGGGTGACCGGTAGCAATCAGCCCCAGCATTTT,CASNEDRVTGSNQPQHF
TRBD2,.,TRBV7-2,TRBJ2-2,TGTGCCAGCCAAGGGAGGGACTACTTGAACACCGGGGAGCTGTTTTTT,CASQGRDYLNTGELFF
.,.,TRBV28,TRBJ2-2,TGTGCCGGAGGTACTAACACCGGGGAGCTGTTTTTT,CAGGTNTGELFF
.,.,TRBV4-3,TRBJ2-3,TGCGCCAGCAGCCAAGACGTCCCTAGCACAGATACGCAGTATTTT,CASSQDVPSTDTQYF
TRBD1,.,TRBV28,TRBJ1-6,TGTGCCAGCAGTTCCCCGACAGGGACCTATAATTCACCCCTCCACTTT,CASSSPTGTYNSPLHF
TRBD1,.,TRBV3-1/TRBV3-2,TRBJ2-7,TGTGCCAGCAGCCAACGAGGGACAGGGTTATCAGGGCGCTACGAGCAGTACTTC,CASSQRGTGLSGRYEQYF
TRBD2,.,TRBV7-3,TRBJ2-2,TGTGCCAGCAGCTTTTGGACTAGCGGGGGCAGGGACACCGGGGAGCTGTTTTTT,CASSFWTSGGRDTGELFF
.,.,TRBV28,TRBJ2-1,TGTGCCAGCAGCAAACAAACACATGGAGGCGAGCAGTTCTTC,CASSKQTHGGEQFF
.,.,TRBV9,TRBJ2-7,TGTGCCAGCAGCCTCTCCTACGAGCAGTACTTC,CASSLSYEQYF
.,.,TRBV5-1,TRBJ2-1,TGCGCCACTACGACGGCCCCGAGGTCATACAATGAGCAGTTCTTC,CATTTAPRSYNEQFF
TRBD2,.,TRBV6-5,TRBJ2-1,TGTGCCAGCCAATTAACGGGCGGGGGATACAATGAGCAGTTCTTC,CASQLTGGGYNEQFF
.,.,TRBV10-3,TRBJ2-3,TGTGCCATCAGCGGATCCGCGGCAGATACGCAGTATTTT,CAISGSAADTQYF
.,.,TRBV4-2,TRBJ1-1,TGTGCCAGCAGCCCCCCTGCCGGGAACACTGAAGCTTTCTTT,CASSPPAGNTEAFF
TRBD1,.,TRBV29-1,TRBJ1-2,TGCAGCGTCAGACAGGGACAGGGGGCCCACTATGGCTACACCTTC,CSVRQGQGAHYGYTF